The clone carrying this TCR beta chain was counted ten times or more. The antigen remains unidentified. Arm-PCR with iRepertoire HTBI primers amplified the CDR3 regions for these TCR beta libraries. Using its own MiXCR run on the multiplex PCR reads, TCRdb lists one record per CDR3 protein. The profile shows over 350,000 distinct CDR3 sequences, 12% to 15% of them singletons. The sample originates from a study of regulatory T cells in long-lasting Graves disease. In the study overall: New Graves' disease cases had less than 3 months of antithyroid drugs.

The study, taken as a whole, reports: Persistent patients shared 2,500 to 3,000 public clonotypes among themselves. Newly diagnosed patients shared fewer, at about a thousand.

Germline V gene sequence: CDR1 ENHRY, CDR2 SYGVKD. This CDR3 has 14 residues. V lost 2 bases, J lost 1 base, and 8 bases lay in between. Time point in this sample: newly diagnosed GD, antithyroid drugs for less than 3 months. PBMC-derived RNA was used for the TCR library. Per American Thyroid Association guidelines, Graves' disease was diagnosed. EDTA tubes collected roughly 9 milliliters of peripheral blood. The same data also contributed to another study, on T cells in Graves' hyperthyroidism and ophthalmopathy.

The sequencing used peripheral blood mononuclear cells (PBMCs), collected at new diagnosis, from a patient treated with antithyroid drugs. J is TRBJ1-2 and V is TRBV10-3; D uncertain. The TCR was taken from a woman aged 45 to 65 with Graves disease. In DNA form, the CDR3 reads TGTGCCATCAGTGAGCAGGTTGATAACTATGGCTACACCTTC. Translated: CAISEQVDNYGYTF.